This TCR beta chain came from a study of blood T cell repertoires in COVID-19. Study background: Samples taken during acute and convalescent COVID-19 were collected in the United States, Italy and Spain. T cells, B-cell-depleted T cells, or PBMCs supplied cDNA or gDNA.

The V end lost 5 bases, the J end lost 8 bases, and 17 bases lay between the germline ends. Per germline, CDR1 SGHRS and CDR2 YFSETQ. There are 15 residues in the CDR3. Enrollment of patients from Seattle took place during active infection, with longitudinal follow-up. As processed by the authors: Scientists estimated how many nucleated cells there were by amplifying reference gene primers. The repertoire was sequenced with immunoSEQ multiplex PCR; TCRdb's copy has only in-frame clones and lacks some. Clone size and V and J calls were adopted from that table, with D and trimming inferred from the DNA. The sample consists of 200,000 or so clones, approximately 81% of them appearing once.

The source of this sequence is a woman of 80 years or more with COVID-19, enrolled during active disease. The chain recombines TRBV5-1 with TRBJ1-6; tentatively, D is TRBD1 (5 bases). The sequencing sample was made of peripheral blood. In DNA, the CDR3 is TGCGCCAGCAGGCAGGGAACCGGTGAATATTCACCCCTCCACTTT. Its translation: CASRQGTGEYSPLHF.